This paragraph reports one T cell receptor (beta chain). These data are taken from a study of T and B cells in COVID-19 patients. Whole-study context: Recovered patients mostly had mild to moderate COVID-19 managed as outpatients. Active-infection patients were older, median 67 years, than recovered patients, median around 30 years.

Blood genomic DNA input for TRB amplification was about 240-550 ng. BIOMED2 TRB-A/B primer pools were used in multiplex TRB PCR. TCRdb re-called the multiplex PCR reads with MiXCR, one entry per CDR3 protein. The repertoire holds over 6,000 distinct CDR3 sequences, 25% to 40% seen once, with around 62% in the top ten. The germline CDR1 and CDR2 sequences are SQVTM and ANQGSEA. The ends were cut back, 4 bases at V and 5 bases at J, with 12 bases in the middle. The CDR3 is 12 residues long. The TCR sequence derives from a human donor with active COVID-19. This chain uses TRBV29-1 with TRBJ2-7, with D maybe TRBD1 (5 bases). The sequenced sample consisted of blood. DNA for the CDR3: TGCAGCGTTGTAGCAGGGTCCCACGAGCAGTACTTC. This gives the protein CSVVAGSHEQYF.